This TCR beta chain was obtained from a study of CD8+ T cells in alopecia areata. Study-level results: Scalp lesions, especially in alopecia totalis/universalis, had higher clonality than normal scalp.

Extracted RNA was reverse transcribed, and the resulting cDNA served as sequencing template. Generated by immunoSEQ multiplex PCR, the TCRdb table keeps only in-frame clones and is missing some. The sample contains under 30,000 clones, around 56% of which appear only once. Turning to this clone: Its antigen is unknown.

The CDR3 loop spans 13 amino acids. Trimming shortened V by 7 bases and J by 0 bases, and 8 bases separated the two germline ends. Germline loops: CDR1 SNHLY, CDR2 FYNNEI. The gene calls are TRBV2 and TRBJ2-3; possible D gene TRBD1, 5 bases. Sequencing was carried out using NKG2D-high CD8+ T cells sorted from blood. The receptor comes from a human donor with alopecia areata. DNA of the CDR3: TGTGCCAGCACCAGACAGAGCACAGATACGCAGTATTTT. Its translation: CASTRQSTDTQYF. The full variable domain, its missing parts supplied by reference TRBV2 and TRBJ2-3, is EPEVTQTPSHQVTQMGQEVILRCVPISNHLYFYWYRQILGQKVEFLVSFYNNEISEKSEIFDDQFSVERPDGSNFTLKIRSTKLEDSAMYFCASTRQSTDTQYFGPGTRLTVL.